This T cell receptor (beta chain) was recovered during a study of metastatic and nonmetastatic thyroid tumors. Between the trimmed V and J ends, which lost 4 bases and 5 bases, there was a span of 9 bases. Germline V CDR1 and CDR2: DFQATT, SNEGSKA (reference sequence). The CDR3 runs 13 residues. This clone was recorded at least ten times. There were no patients who had received any treatment before thyroid surgery. TCRdb re-called clones from the PCR reads using MiXCR. Of some 28,000 clones in the sample, 20% to 25% are singletons; the top ten hold roughly two fifths. The TCR sequence derives from a female donor with papillary thyroid cancer or a benign thyroid nodule (not recorded which). Some clones in this sample may be carry-over from other donors' samples. The sequencing sample was made of blood. This rearrangement joins TRBV20-1 to TRBJ1-6, with D maybe TRBD1 (6 bases). DNA of the CDR3: TGCAGTGCTACACGGGACAATAATTCACCCCTCCACTTT. Protein sequence: CSATRDNNSPLHF.